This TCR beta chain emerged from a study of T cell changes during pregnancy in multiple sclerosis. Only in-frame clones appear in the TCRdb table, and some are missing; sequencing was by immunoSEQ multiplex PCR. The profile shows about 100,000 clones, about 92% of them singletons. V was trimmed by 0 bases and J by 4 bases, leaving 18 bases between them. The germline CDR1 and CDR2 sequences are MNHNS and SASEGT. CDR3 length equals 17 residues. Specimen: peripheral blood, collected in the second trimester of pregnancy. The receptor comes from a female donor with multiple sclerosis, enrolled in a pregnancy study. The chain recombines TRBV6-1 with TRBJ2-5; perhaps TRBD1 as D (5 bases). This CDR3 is CASSEAQRGRRIETQYF. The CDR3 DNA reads TGTGCCAGCAGTGAAGCGCAAAGGGGCAGGAGAATAGAGACCCAGTACTTC.